This entry features one TCR beta chain sequence. V shed 1 base, J shed 4 bases, and the junction held 12 bases outside the gene matches. Germline V gene sequence: CDR1 SGDLS, CDR2 YYNGEE. The CDR3 has 19 residues. This sample was included in a study of shared clonotypes between healthy human individuals. The protocol was immunoSEQ multiplex PCR, while the TCRdb copy is restricted to in-frame clones and leaves out a portion. The sample carries over 800,000 clones, roughly 92% recorded once. Terminally differentiated effector memory CD45RA+ cells were left out of the naive CD8 fraction, which was CD45RO-negative and positively selected for CCR7.

The clonotype originates from a man aged 25 to 40 in good health. Sequenced input: naive CD8+ T cells sorted from blood. V and J are TRBV9 and TRBJ2-3; TRBD2 matches 13 bases. CDR3 residues: CASSVRALGLAGRPDTQYF. Written as DNA, the CDR3 is TGTGCCAGCAGCGTAAGGGCCTTGGGACTAGCGGGACGGCCAGATACGCAGTATTTT.